This T cell receptor beta chain derives from a study of blood T cell repertoires in COVID-19. TCRdb's table, derived via immunoSEQ multiplex PCR, lists solely in-frame clones and lacks some. The sample includes 350,000 to 450,000 clones, around 85% of them seen just once. Between the trimmed V and J ends, which lost 4 bases and 4 bases, there was a span of 2 bases. Germline assignment: CDR1 PRHDT and CDR2 FYEKMQ (reference sequence). The CDR3 consists of 11 residues. The specimen was peripheral blood. The sequence was collected from a woman in her late teens or twenties with acute or convalescent COVID-19. The chain employs TRBV13 and TRBJ1-3; D uncertain. The CDR3 nucleotides are TGTGCCAGCAGCTCAGGAAACACCATATATTTT. It is translated as CASSSGNTIYF.